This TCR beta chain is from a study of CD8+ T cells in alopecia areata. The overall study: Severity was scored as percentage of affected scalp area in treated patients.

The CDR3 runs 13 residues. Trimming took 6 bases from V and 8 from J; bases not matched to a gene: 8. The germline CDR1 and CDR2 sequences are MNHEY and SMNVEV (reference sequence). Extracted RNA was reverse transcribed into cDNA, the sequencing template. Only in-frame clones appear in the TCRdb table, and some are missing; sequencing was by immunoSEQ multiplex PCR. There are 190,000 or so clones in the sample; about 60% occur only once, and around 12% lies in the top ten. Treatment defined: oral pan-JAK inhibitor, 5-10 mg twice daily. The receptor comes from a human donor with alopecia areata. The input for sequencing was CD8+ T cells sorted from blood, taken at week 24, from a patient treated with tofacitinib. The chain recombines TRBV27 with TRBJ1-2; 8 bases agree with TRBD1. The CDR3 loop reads CASRIGQGWGYTF. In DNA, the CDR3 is TGTGCCAGCAGGATAGGACAGGGCTGGGGCTACACCTTC.